The 14 T cell receptor beta chains given below trace back to one sample, sequenced in a study of brain T cells in children with intractable seizures. Clones were sequenced by immunoSEQ multiplex PCR, and TCRdb holds only the in-frame ones, with some missing. Of 78,000 or so clones in the sample, approximately 89% are singletons; the top ten hold roughly 24%. The sequencing here drew on peripheral blood, taken at surgery. Receptors originate from a girl aged 2 to 9 with Rasmussen encephalitis and intractable seizures.

The chain combines TRBV4-1 with TRBJ2-7; D is possibly TRBD2 (5 bases). Trimming removed 1 base from V and 3 bases from J, with 10 bases in between. The CDR3 runs 14 residues. Germline V gene lookup returns CDR1 MGHRA and CDR2 YSYEKL. Here the CDR3 DNA reads TGCGCCAGCAGCCAAGTCTCCGGGGACTACGAGCAGTACTTC. It yields the protein CASSQVSGDYEQYF.

The V gene is TRBV7-2, the J gene TRBJ2-5, with a tentative D call TRBD2 (5 bases). Germline CDR1 reads SGHTA; CDR2 reads FQGNSA. This CDR3 has 13 residues. V lost 6 bases to trimming and J lost 5 bases, with 13 bases between them. The DNA of the CDR3 is TGTGCCAGCAGTTCGGACTTCGCGGAGACCCAGTACTTC. It codes for CASSSDFAETQYF.

The J gene is TRBJ2-1, the V gene TRBV18; 9 bases match TRBD1. Germline-derived CDR1 and CDR2 are KGHSH and LQKENI. The CDR3 consists of 17 residues. Trimming cost V 3 bases and J 2 bases; bases outside gene matches: 8. CDR3 in amino acids: CASSPLTGTGPYNEQFF. CDR3 nucleotide sequence: TGTGCCAGCTCACCTCTCACCGGGACAGGGCCCTACAATGAGCAGTTCTTC.

The chain recombines TRBV7-2 with TRBJ1-1, with a tentative D call TRBD1 (5 bases). There are 14 residues in the CDR3. Germline V gene lookup returns CDR1 SGHTA and CDR2 FQGNSA. Trimming pared 5 bases from V and 7 bases from J, leaving 17 bases between. The CDR3 DNA follows: TGTGCCAGCAGCCCGACCGGGAGGGGCATTGAAGCTTTCTTT. Its translation is CASSPTGRGIEAFF.

V and J are TRBV6-5 and TRBJ1-5, with D perhaps matching TRBD1 (5 bases). In germline, CDR1 is MNHEY, CDR2 SVGAGI. This CDR3 has 13 residues. The germline V and J ends were trimmed by 5 bases and 6 bases, with 11 bases remaining between them. CDR3 sequence: CASSPGRAQPQHF. Written as DNA, the CDR3 is TGTGCCAGCAGTCCAGGGAGGGCTCAGCCCCAGCATTTT.

DNA of the CDR3: TGTGCCAGTAGTATCACCCGGGACAGGGTTTCACCCCTCCACTTT. Translation gives CASSITRDRVSPLHF. The rearrangement joins TRBV19 to TRBJ1-6; 9 bases fit TRBD1. The CDR3 contains 15 residues. Germline V CDR1 and CDR2: LNHDA, SQIVND (reference sequence). V was clipped by 3 bases and J by 9 bases; unmatched bases: 6.

This chain connects TRBV21-1 to TRBJ1-1; no DNA check was done on the table's D call, TRBD1. TRBV21-1 is listed as a pseudogene. The CDR3 extends over 11 amino acids. The CDR3 protein is CASSTTPEAFF. The DNA of the CDR3 is TGTGCCAGCAGCACGACACCTGAAGCTTTCTTT.

The chain carries TRBV25-1 and TRBJ2-1; TRBD2 matches 7 bases. CDR1 MGHDK and CDR2 SYGVNS come from the germline V gene. The CDR3 length is 15 residues. V lost 1 base to trimming and J lost 7 bases; unmatched junction nucleotides: 7. CDR3 coding DNA: TGTGCCAGCAGTGAATTGGGCGGGAGCAGGAATGAGCAGTTCTTC. Its translation: CASSELGGSRNEQFF.

The chain is built from TRBV6-5 and TRBJ1-6, with D possibly being TRBD1 (5 bases). The CDR3 is 15 amino acids. The V and J ends lost 1 base and 8 bases respectively, with 12 bases between them. Germline V CDR1 and CDR2: MNHEY, SVGAGI. CDR3 amino acids: CASSYWDRGDSPLHF. For the CDR3, the DNA is TGTGCCAGCAGTTACTGGGACCGCGGCGATTCACCCCTCCACTTT.

This clone was observed once. This chain links TRBV18 with TRBJ2-7; D remains ambiguous. This CDR3 has 14 amino acids. Germline V CDR1 and CDR2: KGHSH, LQKENI. Trimming shortened V by 3 bases and J by 0 bases, and 9 bases separated the two germline ends. The CDR3 DNA sequence: TGTGCCAGCTCACCTCGCGACAACTCCTACGAGCAGTACTTC. Encoded protein: CASSPRDNSYEQYF.

The chain employs TRBV24-1 and TRBJ2-3; 9 bases are a match to TRBD1. V lost 4 bases and J lost 0; bases outside the gene matches: 4. Germline CDR1 is KGHDR and CDR2 is SFDVKD. The CDR3 length is 16 residues. Written as DNA, the CDR3 is TGTGCCACCAGTGACCGGGGACAGGGTAGCACAGATACGCAGTATTTT. This encodes CATSDRGQGSTDTQYF.

This chain connects TRBV14 to TRBJ2-5, with a possible D match to TRBD2 (5 bases). With 1 base removed from V and 5 bases from J, the gap between germline ends came to 14 bases. The CDR3 length is 15 residues. CDR1 is SGHDN, CDR2 FVKESK, per germline. The CDR3 nucleotides read TGTGCCAGCAGCCAAGGGCGCCAGTCGGGGGAGACCCAGTACTTC. Amino acids: CASSQGRQSGETQYF.

The chain links TRBV28 to TRBJ2-2; TRBD1 matches 7 bases. The CDR3 totals 16 residues. V lost 4 bases and J lost 4; bases outside the gene matches: 9. Germline values: CDR1 MDHEN, CDR2 SYDVKM. The CDR3 is CASSSGTVSVTGELFF. CDR3 in DNA: TGTGCCAGCAGTTCCGGGACAGTAAGCGTCACCGGGGAGCTGTTTTTT.

This clone was recorded a few times. The chain carries TRBV5-4 and TRBJ1-1, with 9 nucleotides matching TRBD1. Trimming cost V 4 bases and J 5 bases; bases outside gene matches: 9. CDR1 is SGHNT, CDR2 YYREEE, per germline (reference sequence). This CDR3 has 15 amino acids. Written as DNA, the CDR3 is TGTGCCAGCAGCGGGACCCGACAGGGGGGAACTGAAGCTTTCTTT. It translates to CASSGTRQGGTEAFF.